Shown below are 26 T cell receptor beta chains from a single sample sequenced in a study of T-cell reconstitution after alpha-beta-depleted transplantation in children. Using unique molecular identifiers, the investigators prepared the TCRbeta library. Each CDR3 protein gets one entry after TCRdb re-called the PCR reads with MiXCR. The sample includes 140,000 to 150,000 distinct CDR3 sequences, around 8.8% of them seen just once. The source was PBMCs, mostly from graft donor cells, collected 180 days after TCRalphabeta/CD19-depleted stem cell transplant. All receptors derive from a female patient under 10 years old who had a stem cell transplant for congenital amegakaryocytic thrombocytopenia, so the T cells may come from the graft donor.

This clonotype was counted many times. The chain is built from TRBV24-1 and TRBJ2-2; D remains ambiguous. Per the germline V gene, CDR1 is KGHDR and CDR2 is SFDVKD. The CDR3 is made up of 15 amino acids. V lost 0 bases to trimming and J lost 4 bases, with 8 bases between them. CDR3 region: CATSDLHLGTGELFF. CDR3 nucleotide sequence: TGTGCCACCAGTGATTTGCATCTGGGCACCGGGGAGCTGTTTTTT.

This clonotype was detected a few times. This chain joins TRBV5-1 and TRBJ1-2; D perhaps matches TRBD1 (5 bases). The CDR3 contains 15 residues. The germline V and J ends were trimmed by 0 bases and 3 bases, with 12 bases remaining between them. CDR1 and CDR2 (germline): SGHRS, YFSETQ. The DNA of the CDR3 is TGCGCCAGCAGCTTGGCCGGGGGGTCTTACTATGGCTACACCTTC. It specifies CASSLAGGSYYGYTF.

The chain employs TRBV27 and TRBJ2-2, with 9 bases identical to TRBD2. The CDR3 sequence is 18 residues long. The germline V gene encodes CDR1 MNHEY and CDR2 SMNVEV (reference sequence). The junction had 14 bases not matched to a gene; V was cut back by 4 bases and J by 5 bases. The CDR3 region has the DNA TGTGCCAGCAGTTCCCTTCGGATAGCGGGAGTTGGGACCGGGGAGCTGTTTTTT. It is translated as CASSSLRIAGVGTGELFF.

The CDR3 is CASRWGQDYGYTF. CDR3 in DNA: TGCGCCAGTAGGTGGGGACAAGACTATGGCTACACCTTC. The chain combines TRBV10-2 with TRBJ1-2, with D possibly being TRBD1 (6 bases). CDR1 and CDR2 (germline): WSHSY, SAAADI. The CDR3 totals 13 residues. V was cut by 9 bases and J by 3 bases, with 14 bases left in between.

Note on this clonotype: No conserved phenylalanine or tryptophan ends this CDR3, so it is likely a read error. The chain has TRBV12-3 or TRBV12-4 and TRBJ1-1; D gene unclear. The ends were cut back, 4 bases at V and 8 bases at J, with 8 bases in the middle. The CDR3 covers 11 residues. The CDR3 region has the DNA TGTGCCAGCAGTTATGGAACAGAAGCTTTCTTG. Its protein is CASSYGTEAFL.

DNA of the CDR3: TGTGCCAGCAGTTTTCTCACGGGACTTCTTTCCTACGAGCAGTACTTC. Its translation: CASSFLTGLLSYEQYF. The rearrangement joins TRBV12-3 or TRBV12-4 to TRBJ2-7, with D possibly being TRBD2 (6 bases). The CDR3 covers 16 residues. Trimming removed 3 bases from V and 1 base from J, with 16 bases in between.

This clonotype appeared many times. This rearrangement joins TRBV7-2 to TRBJ2-7; unclear D gene. CDR3 length: 11 residues. From germline, CDR1 is SGHTA and CDR2 FQGNSA. Trimming took 1 base from V and 9 from J, leaving 7 bases between them. This chain's CDR3 is CASSLVGAQYF. The CDR3 DNA reads TGTGCCAGCAGCTTAGTGGGCGCGCAGTACTTC.

This clonotype appeared many times. The rearrangement links TRBV29-1 to TRBJ2-5; the D is unclear. CDR1 SQVTM and CDR2 ANQGSEA come from the germline V gene. Trimming cost V 0 bases and J 7 bases, with 0 bases left between them. The CDR3 is 9 residues long. Here the CDR3 reads CSVEETQYF. The CDR3 DNA is TGCAGCGTTGAAGAGACCCAGTACTTC. Based on the CDR3 plus reference TRBV29-1 and TRBJ2-5, the full variable domain is SAVISQKPSRDICQRGTSLTIQCQVDSQVTMMFWYRQQPGQSLTLIATANQGSEATYESGFVIDKFPISRPNLTFSTLTVSNMSPEDSSIYLCSVEETQYFGPGTRLLVL.

The chain uses TRBV30 and TRBJ1-2; 7 bases line up with TRBD1. Germline-derived CDR1 and CDR2 are GTSNPN and SVGIG (reference sequence). The CDR3 is 13 amino acids. The V segment lost 2 bases and the J segment 3 bases; nucleotides outside the gene matches: 3. The CDR3 coding sequence is TGTGCCTGGAGTAAAACAGGGGACTATGGCTACACCTTC. Translating it yields CAWSKTGDYGYTF.

This clonotype was observed a handful of times. This chain connects TRBV12-3 or TRBV12-4 to TRBJ1-2; no clear D. Trimming pared 5 bases from V and 7 bases from J, leaving 17 bases between. The CDR3 runs 14 residues. CDR3 loop: CASSMQKASIGYTF. The CDR3, as DNA: TGTGCCAGCAGTATGCAAAAGGCCTCTATTGGCTACACCTTC.

This clonotype has a handful of counts. The chain uses TRBV20-1 and TRBJ2-3, with D unclear. The CDR3 runs to 13 residues. Germline assignment: CDR1 DFQATT and CDR2 SNEGSKA (reference sequence). V was shortened by 3 bases and J by 4 bases, with 11 bases between the two germline ends. CDR3 amino acids: CSASAVLSDTQYF. In DNA form, the CDR3 reads TGCAGTGCTAGTGCGGTCCTATCAGATACGCAGTATTTT.

This clonotype was observed at least ten times. This chain uses TRBV7-2 with TRBJ2-5; possible D gene TRBD2, 6 bases. Germline V gene lookup returns CDR1 SGHTA and CDR2 FQGNSA. CDR3 length: 15 amino acids. The V gene lost 2 bases and the J gene lost 2 bases, with 12 bases spanning the gap. The CDR3 spells CASSLIAEVQETQYF. The CDR3 region has the DNA TGTGCCAGCAGCTTAATAGCGGAGGTACAAGAGACCCAGTACTTC.

This clonotype was observed many times. The chain recombines TRBV20-1 with TRBJ2-1, with TRBD1 matching 7 bases. This CDR3 contains 14 residues. J gave up 4 bases and V 5 bases, and 8 bases lay outside the gene matches. CDR1 is DFQATT and CDR2 is SNEGSKA in the germline V gene (reference sequence). As DNA, the CDR3 is TGCAGTGCTTTCCGACAGGGCCAATACAATGAGCAGTTCTTC. Translated, it gives CSAFRQGQYNEQFF.

This clonotype has ten or more counts. The rearrangement uses TRBV20-1 and TRBJ2-3; D is undetermined. The CDR3 has 13 residues. V was cut by 4 bases and J by 0 bases, with 8 bases left in between. The germline V gene has CDR1 DFQATT and CDR2 SNEGSKA (reference sequence). The CDR3 region has the DNA TGCAGTGCTACGGTTCCTAGCACAGATACGCAGTATTTT. Amino acids: CSATVPSTDTQYF.

V and J are TRBV11-3 and TRBJ2-2; 8 nucleotides align to TRBD1. Germline assignment: CDR1 SGHNT and CDR2 YENEEA. V gave up 5 bases and J gave up 7 bases; unmatched junction bases: 9. The CDR3 spans 15 residues. CDR3 nucleotide sequence: TGTGCCAGCAGCCCCACAGGGGGAGTGAACGGGGAGCTGTTTTTT. Residues: CASSPTGGVNGELFF.

The V call is TRBV27, the J call TRBJ2-1, with D possibly TRBD2 on 6 matching bases. V shed 5 bases and J shed 0 bases, with 11 bases lying between them. Germline V gene sequence: CDR1 MNHEY, CDR2 SMNVEV (reference sequence). This CDR3 is 15 amino acids long. CDR3 amino acids: CASSPDGSSYNEQFF. As DNA, the CDR3 is TGTGCCAGCAGTCCCGACGGGAGCTCCTACAATGAGCAGTTCTTC.

This clonotype was detected only a few times. The chain recombines TRBV14 with TRBJ1-3; 9 bases match TRBD1. CDR3 size: 14 residues. The trim removed 8 bases at V and 7 bases at J, leaving 9 bases unmatched. Germline values: CDR1 SGHDN, CDR2 FVKESK. The CDR3 coding sequence is TGTGCCAGCCGGGACAGGGCTACTTGGAACACCATATATTTT. It codes for CASRDRATWNTIYF.

This clonotype came up a few times. The rearrangement joins TRBV25-1 to TRBJ2-1; 16 positions match TRBD2. V lost 6 bases, J lost 8 bases, and 4 bases stayed unmatched. The germline V gene encodes CDR1 MGHDK and CDR2 SYGVNS. The CDR3 runs 15 residues. CDR3 sequence: CASRGTSGGAYEQFF. The CDR3 DNA sequence: TGTGCCAGCAGGGGGACTAGCGGGGGGGCCTATGAGCAGTTCTTC.

Details on this clonotype: A junction end diverges from the germline sequence, so it may reflect a read error. CDR3 sequence: CASCQGSTNNSPLHF. In DNA, the CDR3 is TGTGCCAGCTGCCAAGGGTCGACCAATAATTCACCCCTCCACTTT. V usage is TRBV3-1 and J usage is TRBJ1-6, with unresolved D. The CDR3 extends over 15 amino acids. CDR1 and CDR2 from the germline V gene are LGHDT and YNNKEL (reference sequence).

The chain has TRBV12-3 or TRBV12-4 and TRBJ2-1, with D possibly TRBD1 on 6 matching bases. The CDR3 extends over 15 amino acids. V lost 7 bases and J lost 9, with 22 bases in between. DNA for the CDR3: TGTGCCAGCACCCCCATGTTGTGGGGGCCGGGTGAGCAGTTCTTC. Encoded protein: CASTPMLWGPGEQFF.

This clonotype showed up many times. In DNA form, the CDR3 reads TGTGCCAGCAGTTACGGACAGGGGATTCGTTTGGGCTACACCTTC. It specifies CASSYGQGIRLGYTF. The chain carries TRBV6-5 and TRBJ1-2; 9 nucleotides align to TRBD1. The CDR3 is 15 amino acids. CDR1 is MNHEY, CDR2 SVGAGI, per germline. V lost 2 bases, J lost 8 bases, and 9 bases stayed unmatched.

The table lists this clonotype with many counts. The chain combines TRBV3-1 with TRBJ2-7, with 10 bases aligning to TRBD1. Germline assignment: CDR1 LGHDT and CDR2 YNNKEL (reference sequence). The CDR3 has 15 amino acids. V lost 0 bases to trimming and J lost 3 bases; unmatched junction nucleotides: 2. CDR3 in DNA: TGTGCCAGCAGCCAAGAATGGGACAGGGGCTACGAGCAGTACTTC. Its translation is CASSQEWDRGYEQYF.

Only a few counts were recorded for this clonotype. The chain recombines TRBV5-1 with TRBJ1-4; TRBD1 might be the D (5 bases). With 0 bases removed from V and 7 bases from J, the gap between germline ends came to 13 bases. This CDR3 has 15 amino acids. Germline V lookup: CDR1 SGHRS, CDR2 YFSETQ. The CDR3 sequence: CASSLGPGYREKLFF. As DNA, the CDR3 is TGCGCCAGCAGCTTGGGACCAGGGTATCGTGAAAAACTGTTTTTT.

This clonotype was observed a few times. V gene TRBV20-1 combines with J gene TRBJ2-5; the D gene is possibly TRBD2 (6 bases). The CDR3 is 14 residues long. The germline V and J ends were trimmed by 3 bases and 5 bases, with 16 bases remaining between them. The germline V gene encodes CDR1 DFQATT and CDR2 SNEGSKA (reference sequence). For the CDR3, the DNA is TGCAGTGCTAGGGTGGGCGGGACCCAGGAGACCCAGTACTTC. It is translated as CSARVGGTQETQYF.

This clonotype was seen many times. V usage is TRBV7-2 and J usage is TRBJ2-2; the match to TRBD1 covers 7 bases. Trimming cost V 7 bases and J 1 base; bases outside gene matches: 9. Germline CDR1 and CDR2: SGHTA and FQGNSA. The CDR3 consists of 16 residues. In DNA form, the CDR3 reads TGTGCCAGCACCAGAGACAGGGTGGTGAACACCGGGGAGCTGTTTTTT. Protein sequence: CASTRDRVVNTGELFF.

The V call is TRBV5-1, the J call TRBJ2-1; D unclear. V lost 5 bases to trimming and J lost 2 bases, with 11 bases between them. This CDR3 has 14 residues. CDR1 and CDR2 from the germline V gene are SGHRS and YFSETQ. CDR3 loop: CASRTRSTYNEQFF. Here the CDR3 DNA reads TGCGCCAGCAGGACCAGATCAACCTACAATGAGCAGTTCTTC.